The clone carrying this T cell receptor beta chain was detected only a few times. At the DNA level, this CDR3 is encoded by other sequences in the same sample as well. Germline CDR1 SNHLY, CDR2 FYNNEI. This CDR3 has 11 residues. V dropped 6 bases and J dropped 1 base, with 4 bases sitting between them. This sample stems from a study of beta chain features in type 1 diabetes. All of the isolated RNA was reverse transcribed, so expressed TCRB transcripts were sequenced. For naive, central memory and regulatory T cell samples, reads averaged about 3.5 million. Profiling relied on immunoSEQ multiplex PCR, and the TCRdb table lists in-frame clones only, not all of them. The sample yields around 290,000 clones, approximately 8.1% seen once. By way of CD45RO/CCR7/CD25/CD127/CD95/CD27, the CD4+ regulatory, stem cell-like memory, central memory and naive cells were sorted.

The sample taken for sequencing was central memory CD4+ T cells from blood. The receptor's source is a woman younger than 30 in good health. This chain joins TRBV2 and TRBJ2-7; D remains ambiguous. CDR3: CASRRSYEQYF. CDR3 sequence (DNA): TGTGCCAGCAGGAGATCCTACGAGCAGTACTTC.